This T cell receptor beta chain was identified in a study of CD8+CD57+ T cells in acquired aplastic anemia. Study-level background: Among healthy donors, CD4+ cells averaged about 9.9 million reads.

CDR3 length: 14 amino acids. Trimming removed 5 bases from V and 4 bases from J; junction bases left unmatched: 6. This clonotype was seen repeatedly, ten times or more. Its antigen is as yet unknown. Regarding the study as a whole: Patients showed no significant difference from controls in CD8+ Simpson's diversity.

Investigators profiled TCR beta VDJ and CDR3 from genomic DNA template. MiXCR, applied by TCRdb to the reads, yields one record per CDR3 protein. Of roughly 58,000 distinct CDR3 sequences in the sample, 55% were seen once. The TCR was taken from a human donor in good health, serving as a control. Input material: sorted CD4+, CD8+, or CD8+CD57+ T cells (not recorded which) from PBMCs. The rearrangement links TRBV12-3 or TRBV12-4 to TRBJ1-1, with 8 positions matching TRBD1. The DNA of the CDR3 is TGTGCCAGCAGTGAGAGACAGGGGATCACTGAAGCTTTCTTT. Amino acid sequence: CASSERQGITEAFF.